A selection of T cell receptor beta chains follows, all from one sample in a study of regulatory T cells in long-lasting Graves disease. MiXCR was run by TCRdb on the multiplex PCR reads, yielding one entry per CDR3 protein. The sample gives around 450,000 distinct CDR3 sequences, under 15% of which show up once; approximately 16% is in the top ten. These data were also reused for a study on T cells in Graves' hyperthyroidism and ophthalmopathy.

The sequenced sample was peripheral blood mononuclear cells (PBMCs), obtained at new diagnosis, from a patient treated with antithyroid drugs. The receptors originated from a woman in her twenties or thirties with Graves disease. Each CDR3 is given with its conserved first and last residue. The D gene is left open where the match is weak. Part of the rows lack a size; the others show once, few, many or a class for expanded clones.

J gene	D gene	V gene	clone size	CDR3 DNA	CDR3 protein
TRBJ2-7	TRBD1	TRBV6-2/TRBV6-3	many	TGTGCCAGCAGTTACTCCTCGACAGGGGGTGACGAGCAGTACTTC	CASSYSSTGGDEQYF
TRBJ2-1	TRBD1	TRBV24-1	many	TGTGCCACCAGTGATAGGGACAGCTACAATGAGCAGTTCTTC	CATSDRDSYNEQFF
TRBJ2-3	NA	TRBV9	few	TGTGCCAGCAGCGTAGTGAGCGGGAGCACAGATACGCAGTATTTT	CASSVVSGSTDTQYF
TRBJ2-7	NA	TRBV27	many	TGTGCCAGCAGTCTCGACTCTTTACGGGAGCAGTACTTC	CASSLDSLREQYF
TRBJ2-7	NA	TRBV7-6	many	TGTGCCAGCAGCCCCTGGGGGTCCTGGGCCCCTCGCTCCTACGAGCAGTACTTC	CASSPWGSWAPRSYEQYF
TRBJ2-7	NA	TRBV5-1	NA	TGCGCCAGCAGCTTGGCGGGACTCCTCTACGAGCAGTACTTC	CASSLAGLLYEQYF
TRBJ2-1	NA	TRBV3-1	many	TGTGCCAGCAGCCAAGCTGGCGGCACCTACAATGAGCAGTTCTTC	CASSQAGGTYNEQFF
TRBJ2-1	NA	TRBV10-3	NA	TGTGCCATCAACCCCTGGGCGGCGGCTGGGAATGAGCAGTTCTTC	CAINPWAAAGNEQFF
TRBJ1-6	NA	TRBV2	many	TGTGCCAGCAGCGGGGACGGCCTAAATTCACCCCTCCACTTT	CASSGDGLNSPLHF
TRBJ2-1	TRBD1	TRBV19	few	TGTGCCAGTAGTACACACGGACAGGGAATCCCTCCCCCCTACAATGAGCAGTTCTTC	CASSTHGQGIPPPYNEQFF
TRBJ1-2	NA	TRBV12-3/TRBV12-4	many	TGTGCCAGCAGCCCGACAGATAACTATGGCTACACCTTC	CASSPTDNYGYTF
TRBJ1-1	TRBD1	TRBV6-1	few	TGTGCCAGCGGAGGCAGGGGGCGTGAAGCTTTCTTT	CASGGRGREAFF
TRBJ2-1	NA	TRBV24-1	many	TGTGCCACCCGTAATGGGTTGGGCAACAATGAGCAGTTCTTC	CATRNGLGNNEQFF
TRBJ2-7	NA	TRBV2	NA	TGTGCCAGCATTTCTCGGGGGAGCTCCTACGAGCAGTACTTC	CASISRGSSYEQYF
TRBJ1-5	TRBD1	TRBV3-1	NA	TGTGCCAGCAGCCAGGGGACAGGTGAGCGGCAGCCCCAGCATTTT	CASSQGTGERQPQHF
TRBJ2-1	TRBD2	TRBV5-1	many	TGCGCCAGCAGGGATAGCGGGAGTGGCAATGAGCAGTTCTTC	CASRDSGSGNEQFF
TRBJ2-3	NA	TRBV12-3/TRBV12-4	many	TGTGCCAGCAGTTTAACCAACACAGATACGCAGTATTTT	CASSLTNTDTQYF
TRBJ1-2	NA	TRBV6-9	many	TGTGCCAGCAGTTATGGGTCAGGGCTGAACTATGGCTACACCTTC	CASSYGSGLNYGYTF
TRBJ1-5	NA	TRBV19	few	TGTGCCAGTAGTTGGGCCCTGGATAGCAATCAGCCCCAGCATTTT	CASSWALDSNQPQHF
TRBJ2-1	NA	TRBV7-6	NA	TGTGCCAGCAGCACCGGGCCATACAATGAGCAGTTCTTC	CASSTGPYNEQFF
TRBJ2-1	NA	TRBV30	few	TGTGCCTGGACTCGGGACTCAGCCTCCTACAATGAGCAGTTCTTC	CAWTRDSASYNEQFF
TRBJ2-2	NA	TRBV20-1	many	TGCAGTGCTAGAGATTACGGGGGCGGGGAGCTGTTTTTT	CSARDYGGGELFF
TRBJ1-6	NA	TRBV6-5	many	TGTGCCAGCAGTTATGCAGGGGCTAATTCACCCCTCCACTTT	CASSYAGANSPLHF
TRBJ2-1	NA	TRBV29-1	once	TGCAGCGTTACCAGCGGCGGTGAGCAGTTCTTC	CSVTSGGEQFF
TRBJ1-4	NA	TRBV6-1	few	TGTGCCAGCAGAGGGTTGTTGAACCTAAATGAAAAACTGTTTTTT	CASRGLLNLNEKLFF
TRBJ2-7	NA	TRBV7-9	many	TGTGCCAGCAGCTTAAAGGGGTCCTACGAGCAGTACTTC	CASSLKGSYEQYF
TRBJ2-3	TRBD2	TRBV20-1	NA	TGCAGTGCACGAGGGACTAGCGACTACGAGCGGTACTTC	CSARGTSDYERYF
TRBJ2-7	NA	TRBV28	many	TGTGCCAGCAGTGGGGGACAGTCTAGCGGCATCAGCTCCTACGAGCAGTACTTC	CASSGGQSSGISSYEQYF
TRBJ1-1	NA	TRBV15	many	TGTGCCACCAGCAGAGATCTTCGGCAGAGTAACACTGAAGCTTTCTTT	CATSRDLRQSNTEAFF
TRBJ2-3	TRBD1	TRBV20-1	many	TGCAGTCCCGTCCCGGGACAGGGGATAGATACGCAGTATTTT	CSPVPGQGIDTQYF
TRBJ1-3	NA	TRBV3-1	many	TGTGCCAGCAGCCTCCAGGAGTGGCGTCAAAACACCATATATTTT	CASSLQEWRQNTIYF
TRBJ2-7	NA	TRBV9	NA	TGTGCCAGCAGCGTAGTCAGATACTACGAGCAGTACTTC	CASSVVRYYEQYF
TRBJ2-1	TRBD2	TRBV4-2	once	TGTGCCAGCAGCCAAGGGACTAGTCTTAGATACAATGAGCAGTTCTTC	CASSQGTSLRYNEQFF
TRBJ2-2	TRBD2	TRBV4-1	NA	TGCGCCAGCAGCCACCTGGGACTAGCGGGAGACGGCGGGGAGCTGTTTTTT	CASSHLGLAGDGGELFF
TRBJ2-1	NA	TRBV5-5	NA	TGTGCCAGCAGCTTGGGAGGCTCAGGGCAAAGAGATGAGCAGTTCTTC	CASSLGGSGQRDEQFF
TRBJ1-1	TRBD1	TRBV19	NA	TGTGCCAGTAAGAGTAGGGACAGGGTATTGGAGACTGAAGCTTTCTTT	CASKSRDRVLETEAFF
TRBJ2-7	NA	TRBV20-1	many	TGCAGTGCTACTTCGGAACAGGGATCGGATTGGTACGAGCAGTACTTC	CSATSEQGSDWYEQYF